These 5 T cell receptor beta chains originate from one sample sequenced in a study of resident and recirculating memory T cells in vitiligo (dated by TCRdb to 2016 to 2018). Library method: the immunoSEQ multiplex PCR assay. TCRdb limited this immuneACCESS table to in-frame rearrangements with V and J called. A share of clones is missing; checked studies link under half to unresolved V genes, and the rest is unexplained. The sample data list 60,000 to 80,000 clones, and 80% to 95% of these were observed just once. More than 4% of the sample is taken by the ten largest. The sequenced sample consisted of blood. All receptors come from a male donor with vitiligo.

V is TRBV9 and J is TRBJ2-3, with D possibly matching TRBD1 (5 bases). CDR1 and CDR2 from the germline V gene are SGDLS and YYNGEE. V lost 2 bases and J lost 2, with 18 bases in between. The CDR3 loop spans 17 amino acids. The CDR3 spells CASSVPVRGEPTDTQYF. The CDR3 coding sequence is TGTGCCAGCAGCGTCCCGGTAAGGGGCGAGCCCACAGATACGCAGTATTTT. Variable domain in full (rest from reference TRBV9 and TRBJ2-3): DSGVTQTPKHLITATGQRVTLRCSPRSGDLSVYWYQQSLDQGLQFLIQYYNGEERAKGNILERFSAQQFPDLHSELNLSSLELGDSALYFCASSVPVRGEPTDTQYFGPGTRLTVL.

The CDR3 reads CASSQLTSNTEAFF. In nucleotides, the CDR3 is TGTGCCAGCAGCCAATTGACAAGTAACACTGAAGCTTTCTTT. The J gene is TRBJ1-1, the V gene TRBV4-2; no firm D call. In germline, CDR1 is LGHNA, CDR2 YNFKEQ. This CDR3 comprises 14 residues. V gave up 2 bases and J gave up 2 bases, with 9 bases separating them.

V usage is TRBV6-1 and J usage is TRBJ1-6; 10 nucleotides align to TRBD1. Trimming at V came to 11 bases and at J to 8 bases, leaving 9 bases not matched to a gene. CDR1 and CDR2 (germline): MNHNS, SASEGT. The CDR3 covers 14 residues. The CDR3 reads CAGQTGGTDSPLHF. In DNA, the CDR3 is TGTGCCGGTCAGACAGGGGGCACGGATTCACCCCTCCACTTT.

The rearrangement joins TRBV2 to TRBJ2-2; D uncertain. Trimming took 6 bases from V and 9 from J, leaving 14 bases between them. Germline CDR1 is SNHLY and CDR2 is FYNNEI. This CDR3 comprises 13 residues. Here the CDR3 reads CASSGSIPRELFF. In DNA form, the CDR3 reads TGTGCCAGCAGCGGGTCCATACCTCGGGAGCTGTTTTTT.

The genes are TRBV13 and TRBJ2-7; TRBD1 matches 9 bases. This CDR3 contains 17 residues. Looked up from germline, CDR1 is PRHDT and CDR2 is FYEKMQ (reference sequence). Trimming took 5 bases from V and 4 from J; bases not matched to a gene: 15. The CDR3 protein is CASSLYRKTGTGYEQYF. CDR3 in DNA: TGTGCCAGCAGCCTATATCGGAAGACCGGGACAGGGTACGAGCAGTACTTC. The entire variable domain, with the rest obtained from reference TRBV13 and TRBJ2-7, is as follows: AAGVIQSPRHLIKEKRETATLKCYPIPRHDTVYWYQQGPGQDPQFLISFYEKMQSDKGSIPDRFSAQQFSDYHSELNMSSLELGDSALYFCASSLYRKTGTGYEQYFGPGTRLTVT.